This TCR beta chain originates from a study of lung T cells in sarcoidosis with Löfgren's syndrome (TCRdb year 2017). With respect to the entire study: Sarcoidosis was characterized as a granulomatous disease that mainly affects the lungs and features an accumulation of CD4+ T cells in bronchoalveolar lavage fluid. The repertoire analyses concentrated on Lofgren's syndrome patients.

General conclusions and limits of the study: CDR3 motifs in TRAV12-1 and TRBV2 were reported to be shared across several Lofgren's syndrome patients, which suggests public CD4+ TCR repertoires. Compared with control subjects, Lofgren's syndrome patients were reported to have TRAV12-1 and TRBV2 as the most expanded V gene segments. Recognition of a sarcoidosis-associated antigen was only suggested; the antigen itself remained putative and unidentified. In alphabeta pairing analysis, TRAV12-1 preferentially paired with TRBV2, and these paired TCRs showed CDR3 homology.

Data came from an Illumina MiSeq. Through fastp at Q25 and MiXCR, TCRdb rebuilt clones from the public reads, retaining in-frame beta chains. Rows merge per CDR3 protein into single entries with the most common DNA and genes. The sample includes 60,000 or so distinct CDR3 sequences, with 21% observed a single time. The ten largest clonotypes hold under 3% of the sample. This clonotype was detected ten times or more. The antigen it recognizes is unknown. No much larger clonotype is one base removed from it; base qualities were not supplied. Per the germline V gene (reference sequence), DFQATT is the CDR1 and SNEGSKA is the CDR2. After removal of 3 bases from V and 2 bases from J, the junction retains 11 bases not matched to a gene. From cysteine to phenylalanine, the CDR3 is 16 amino acids long. Only the CDR3 portion is preserved as DNA: 48 bases, with reading frame beginning at the first base.

The sequence is built from TRBV20-1 and TRBJ2-7; 9 of the junction bases match TRBD2. The origin of this receptor is a human donor with sarcoidosis (Löfgren's syndrome or another form), or a control subject (not recorded which). The specimen sequenced was CD4+ T cells from PBMCs. The bases read TGCAGTGCTAGTAATAGAGCGGGAGGCCTAGCCTACGAGCAGTACTTC. Translated, it reads CSASNRAGGLAYEQYF.